This TCR beta chain was observed in a study of blood T cell repertoires in COVID-19. The method was immunoSEQ multiplex PCR; TCRdb's version includes in-frame clones alone and lacks a portion of them. Among 62,000 or so clones listed, around 80% were seen once. The CDR3 loop spans 13 amino acids. Germline trimming cut 6 bases from V and 4 bases from J; bases unmatched to any gene: 3. Per germline, CDR1 MRHNA and CDR2 SNTAGT. The receptor's source is a woman aged 40-49 years with acute COVID-19. The material sequenced was PBMCs or T cells enriched from blood (not recorded which). The chain links TRBV6-4 to TRBJ1-2, with 9 bases that match TRBD1. In DNA form, the CDR3 reads TGTGCCAGCAGGGGACAGGGAGGCTATGGCTACACCTTC. It translates to CASRGQGGYGYTF.